This TCR beta chain was captured in a study of shared clonotypes between healthy human individuals. Worth noting for this clone: Its specificity is unknown.

Donors were healthy HIV-negative adults without recent acute infections or vaccinations. Losses at the gene ends were 2 bases for V and 6 bases for J; bases not matched to a gene: 4. The CDR3 totals 15 residues. Study results and caveats: Among non-shared clonotypes, generation probabilities were lower than among those shared by all four donors. Compared with memory subsets, naive subsets generally had larger estimated richness.

Method: immunoSEQ multiplex PCR; TCRdb's copy keeps in-frame clones and lacks some. This sample has a few million clones, with around nine tenths found just once. The clonotype comes from a man aged 18 to 30 in good health. The sequenced sample was naive CD4+ T cells sorted from blood. As for subset: CD45RA+ positively selected. The chain joins TRBV23-1 to TRBJ1-6; 7 bases are shared with TRBD1. TRBV23-1 counts as an open reading frame of uncertain function. CDR3 amino acids: CASSQSWDSNSPLHF. CDR3 DNA sequence: TGCGCCAGCAGTCAAAGTTGGGACAGTAATTCACCCCTCCACTTT.